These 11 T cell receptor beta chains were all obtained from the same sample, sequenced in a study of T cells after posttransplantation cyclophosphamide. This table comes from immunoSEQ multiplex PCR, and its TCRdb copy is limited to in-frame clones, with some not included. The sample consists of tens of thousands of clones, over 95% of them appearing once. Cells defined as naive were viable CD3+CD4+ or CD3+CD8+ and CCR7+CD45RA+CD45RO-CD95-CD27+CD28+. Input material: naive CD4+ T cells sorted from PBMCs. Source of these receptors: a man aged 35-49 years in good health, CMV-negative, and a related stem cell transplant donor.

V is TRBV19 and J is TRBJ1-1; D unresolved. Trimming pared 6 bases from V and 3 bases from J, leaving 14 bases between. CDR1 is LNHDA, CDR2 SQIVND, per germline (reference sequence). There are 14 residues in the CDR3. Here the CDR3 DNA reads TGTGCCAGTAGAAGTGTCCCCGGGGACACTGAAGCTTTCTTT. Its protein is CASRSVPGDTEAFF.

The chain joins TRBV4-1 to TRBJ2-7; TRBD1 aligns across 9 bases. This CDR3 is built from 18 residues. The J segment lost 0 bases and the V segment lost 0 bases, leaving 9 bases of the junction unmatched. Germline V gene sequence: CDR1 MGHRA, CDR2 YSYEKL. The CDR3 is CASSQDRTGAVFSYEQYF. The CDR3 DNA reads TGCGCCAGCAGCCAAGATAGGACAGGGGCCGTATTCTCCTACGAGCAGTACTTC.

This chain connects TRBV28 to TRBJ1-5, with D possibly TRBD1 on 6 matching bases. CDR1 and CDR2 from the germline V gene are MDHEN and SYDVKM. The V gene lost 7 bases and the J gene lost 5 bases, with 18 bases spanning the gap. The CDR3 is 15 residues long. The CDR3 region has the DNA TGTGCCAGCACTCATCAAACAGGGACCTATCAGCCCCAGCATTTT. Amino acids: CASTHQTGTYQPQHF.

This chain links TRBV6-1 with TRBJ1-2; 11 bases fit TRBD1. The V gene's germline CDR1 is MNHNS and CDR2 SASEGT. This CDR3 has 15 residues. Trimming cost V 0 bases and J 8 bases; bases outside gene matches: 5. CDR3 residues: CASSEAGQGGKGYTF. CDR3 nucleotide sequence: TGTGCCAGCAGTGAAGCGGGACAGGGGGGGAAAGGCTACACCTTC.

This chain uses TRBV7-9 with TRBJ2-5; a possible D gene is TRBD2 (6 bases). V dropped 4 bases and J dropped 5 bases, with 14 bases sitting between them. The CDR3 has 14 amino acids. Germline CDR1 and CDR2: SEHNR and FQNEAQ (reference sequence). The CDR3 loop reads CASSSLAKGETQYF. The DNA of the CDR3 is TGTGCCAGCAGCTCCCTAGCGAAAGGGGAGACCCAGTACTTC.

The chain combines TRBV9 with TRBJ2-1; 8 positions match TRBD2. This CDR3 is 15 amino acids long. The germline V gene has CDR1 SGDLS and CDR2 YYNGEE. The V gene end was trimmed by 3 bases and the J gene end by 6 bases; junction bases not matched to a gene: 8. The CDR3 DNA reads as TGTGCCAGCAGCGGACCGGGACTAGGGGGCAATGAGCAGTTCTTC. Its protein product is CASSGPGLGGNEQFF.

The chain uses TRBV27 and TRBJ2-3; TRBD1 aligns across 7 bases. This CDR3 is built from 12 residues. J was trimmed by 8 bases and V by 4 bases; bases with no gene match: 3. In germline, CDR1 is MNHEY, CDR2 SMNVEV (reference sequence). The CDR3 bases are TGTGCCAGCAGTTCCGGACAGGTTACGCAGTATTTT. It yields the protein CASSSGQVTQYF.

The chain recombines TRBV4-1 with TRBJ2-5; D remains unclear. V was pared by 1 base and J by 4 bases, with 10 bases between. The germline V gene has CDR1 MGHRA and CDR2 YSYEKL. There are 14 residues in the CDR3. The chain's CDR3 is CASSQVLSLETQYF. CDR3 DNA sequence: TGCGCCAGCAGCCAAGTTCTGAGTTTAGAGACCCAGTACTTC.

The CDR3 region is CTSSRLPPPRLAYNEQFF. CDR3 in DNA: TGCACCAGCAGCCGATTGCCCCCTCCGAGACTAGCGTACAATGAGCAGTTCTTC. The rearrangement links TRBV1 to TRBJ2-1; TRBD2 was called by the table and not checked on the DNA. TRBV1 is a documented pseudogene. CDR3 size: 18 residues.

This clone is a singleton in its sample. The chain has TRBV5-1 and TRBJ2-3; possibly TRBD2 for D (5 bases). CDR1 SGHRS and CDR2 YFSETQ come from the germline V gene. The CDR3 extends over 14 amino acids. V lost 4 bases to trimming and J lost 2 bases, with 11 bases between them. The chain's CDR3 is CASSAGLYTDTQYF. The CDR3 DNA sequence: TGCGCCAGCAGCGCCGGACTTTACACAGATACGCAGTATTTT.

The DNA for the CDR3 is TGTGCCAGCAGCTTGGGTCAGGGGAACACCATATATTTT. This encodes CASSLGQGNTIYF. The rearrangement joins TRBV5-4 to TRBJ1-3; weak D call: TRBD1 (6 bases). Germline CDR1 is SGHNT and CDR2 is YYREEE (reference sequence). The CDR3 consists of 13 residues. Trimming pared 0 bases from V and 7 bases from J, leaving 8 bases between.